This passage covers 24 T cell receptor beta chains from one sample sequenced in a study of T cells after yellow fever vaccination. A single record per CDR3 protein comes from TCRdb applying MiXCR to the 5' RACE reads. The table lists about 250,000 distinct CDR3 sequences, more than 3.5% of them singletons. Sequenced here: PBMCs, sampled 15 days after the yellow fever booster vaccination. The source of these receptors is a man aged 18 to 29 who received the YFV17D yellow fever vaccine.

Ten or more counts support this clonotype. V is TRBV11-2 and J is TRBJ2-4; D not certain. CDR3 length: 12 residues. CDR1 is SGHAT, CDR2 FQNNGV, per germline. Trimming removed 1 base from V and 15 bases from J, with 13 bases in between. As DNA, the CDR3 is TGTGCCAGCAGCTTAGGTGGCCTAGGGCTGTACTTC. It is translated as CASSLGGLGLYF.

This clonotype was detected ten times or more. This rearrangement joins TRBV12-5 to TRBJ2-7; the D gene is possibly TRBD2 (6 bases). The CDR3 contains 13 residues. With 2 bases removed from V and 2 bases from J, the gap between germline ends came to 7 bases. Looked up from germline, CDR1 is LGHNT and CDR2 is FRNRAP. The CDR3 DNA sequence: TGTGCTAGTGGTTTGTGGGGGGCCTACGAGCAGTACTTC. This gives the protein CASGLWGAYEQYF.

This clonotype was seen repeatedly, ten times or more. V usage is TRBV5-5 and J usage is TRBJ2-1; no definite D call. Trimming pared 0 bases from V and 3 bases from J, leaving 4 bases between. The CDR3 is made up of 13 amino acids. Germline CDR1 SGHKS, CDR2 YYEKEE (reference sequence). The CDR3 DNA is TGTGCCAGCAGCTTGGTTAGCTACAATGAGCAGTTCTTC. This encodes CASSLVSYNEQFF.

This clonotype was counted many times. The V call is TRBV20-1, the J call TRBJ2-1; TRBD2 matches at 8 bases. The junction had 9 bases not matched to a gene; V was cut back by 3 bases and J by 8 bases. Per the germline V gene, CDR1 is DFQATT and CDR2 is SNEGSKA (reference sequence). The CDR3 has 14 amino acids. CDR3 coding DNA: TGCAGTGCTAGTGGCGGGGGGACACCTGATGAGCAGTTCTTC. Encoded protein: CSASGGGTPDEQFF.

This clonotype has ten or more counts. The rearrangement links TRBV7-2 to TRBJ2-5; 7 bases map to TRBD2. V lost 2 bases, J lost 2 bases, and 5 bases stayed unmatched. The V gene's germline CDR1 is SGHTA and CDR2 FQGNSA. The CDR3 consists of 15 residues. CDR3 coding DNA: TGTGCCAGCAGCTTATGGGCTAGCGGACAAGAGACCCAGTACTTC. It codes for CASSLWASGQETQYF.

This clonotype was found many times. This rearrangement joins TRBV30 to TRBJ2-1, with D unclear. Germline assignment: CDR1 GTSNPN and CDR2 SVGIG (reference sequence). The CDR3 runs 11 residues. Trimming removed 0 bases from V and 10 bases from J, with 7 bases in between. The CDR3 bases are TGTGCCTGGAGTGTCGGTGGGGAGCAGTTCTTC. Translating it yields CAWSVGGEQFF.

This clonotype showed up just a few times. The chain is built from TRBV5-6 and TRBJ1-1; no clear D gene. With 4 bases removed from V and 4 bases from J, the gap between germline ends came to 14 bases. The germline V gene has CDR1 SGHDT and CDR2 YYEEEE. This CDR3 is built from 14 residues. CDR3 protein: CASSLGPKITEAFF. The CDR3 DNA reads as TGTGCCAGCAGCCTTGGACCGAAGATCACTGAAGCTTTCTTT.

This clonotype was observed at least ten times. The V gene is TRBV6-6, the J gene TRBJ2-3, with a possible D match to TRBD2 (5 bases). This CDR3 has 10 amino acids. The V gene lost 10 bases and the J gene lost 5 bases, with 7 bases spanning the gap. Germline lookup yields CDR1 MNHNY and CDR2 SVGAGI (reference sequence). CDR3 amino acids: CATGIDTQYF. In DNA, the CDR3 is TGTGCCACGGGGATAGATACGCAGTATTTT.

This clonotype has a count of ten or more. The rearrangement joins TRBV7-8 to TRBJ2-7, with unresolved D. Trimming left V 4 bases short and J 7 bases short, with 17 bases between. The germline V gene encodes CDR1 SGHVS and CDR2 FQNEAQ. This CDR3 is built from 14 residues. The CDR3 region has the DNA TGTGCCAGCAGCTCGGGCGTAGGGCAATTTGAGCAGTACGTC. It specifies CASSSGVGQFEQYV.

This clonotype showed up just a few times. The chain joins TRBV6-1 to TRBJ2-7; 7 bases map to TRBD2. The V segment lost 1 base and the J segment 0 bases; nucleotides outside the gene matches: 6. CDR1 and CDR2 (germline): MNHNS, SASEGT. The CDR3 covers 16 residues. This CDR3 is CASSEGPGGSSYEQYV. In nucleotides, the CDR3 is TGTGCCAGCAGTGAAGGTCCGGGGGGAAGCTCCTACGAGCAGTACGTC.

Written as DNA, the CDR3 is TGTGCCAGCTCACCAGGTGCGGACTTGGAGCAGTTCTTC. Translation gives CASSPGADLEQFF. The V and J genes are TRBV18 and TRBJ2-1, with D perhaps TRBD2 (5 bases). The germline CDR1 and CDR2 sequences are KGHSH and LQKENI. The CDR3 length is 13 residues. Trimming stripped 2 bases from V and 10 bases from J, with 12 bases between.

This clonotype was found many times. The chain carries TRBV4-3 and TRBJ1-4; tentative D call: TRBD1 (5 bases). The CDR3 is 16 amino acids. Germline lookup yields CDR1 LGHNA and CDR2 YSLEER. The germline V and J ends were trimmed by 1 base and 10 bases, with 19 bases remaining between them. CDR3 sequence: CASSQVEGSRLAKLFF. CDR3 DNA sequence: TGCGCCAGCAGCCAAGTCGAGGGGTCCCGGCTAGCAAAACTGTTTTTT.

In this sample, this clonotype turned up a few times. The CDR3 DNA is TGCGCCAGCAGCTCACAGGGCCTACGGACAGATACGCAGTATTTT. Encoded protein: CASSSQGLRTDTQYF. This chain connects TRBV5-1 to TRBJ2-3, with D possibly being TRBD1 (6 bases). The CDR3 has 15 amino acids. Trimming removed 3 bases at V and 3 bases at J, with 14 bases between. The germline V gene encodes CDR1 SGHRS and CDR2 YFSETQ.

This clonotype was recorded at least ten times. CDR3 loop: CASSEETAVAEAFF. Written as DNA, the CDR3 is TGTGCCAGCAGTGAGGAAACAGCAGTGGCTGAAGCTTTCTTT. The rearrangement uses TRBV6-1 and TRBJ1-1, with no clear D. V was trimmed by 3 bases and J by 6 bases, leaving 14 bases between them. The CDR3 extends over 14 amino acids. CDR1 is MNHNS and CDR2 is SASEGT in the germline V gene.

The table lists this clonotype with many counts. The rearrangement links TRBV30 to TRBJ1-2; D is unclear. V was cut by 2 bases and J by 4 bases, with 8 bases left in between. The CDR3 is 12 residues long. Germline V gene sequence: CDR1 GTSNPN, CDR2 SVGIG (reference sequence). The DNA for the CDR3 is TGTGCCTGGAGTCCCGACACCTATGGCTACACCTTC. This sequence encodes CAWSPDTYGYTF.

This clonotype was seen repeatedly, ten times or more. The CDR3 region has the DNA TGTGCCAGAAGCTACACTCGACAGGGGGATGGCAAAATGTGTGCCAAAAACATTCAGTACTTC. Its translation: CARSYTRQGDGKMCAKNIQYF. The gene calls are TRBV5-3 and TRBJ2-4; 9 nucleotides agree with TRBD1. TRBV5-3 is marked as an open reading frame, function uncertain. The J segment lost 1 base and the V segment lost 3 bases, leaving 20 bases of the junction unmatched. CDR3 size: 21 residues.

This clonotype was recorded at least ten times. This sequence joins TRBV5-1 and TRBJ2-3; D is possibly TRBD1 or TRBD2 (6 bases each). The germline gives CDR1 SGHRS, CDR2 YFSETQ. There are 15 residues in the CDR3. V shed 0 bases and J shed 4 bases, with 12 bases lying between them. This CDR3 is CASSLDPGAPDTQYF. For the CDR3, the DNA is TGCGCCAGCAGCTTGGATCCGGGGGCCCCAGATACGCAGTATTTT.

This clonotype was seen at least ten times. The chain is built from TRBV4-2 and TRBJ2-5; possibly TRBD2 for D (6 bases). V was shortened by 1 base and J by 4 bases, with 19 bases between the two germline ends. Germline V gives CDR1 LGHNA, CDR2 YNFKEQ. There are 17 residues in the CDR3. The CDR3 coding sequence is TGTGCCAGCAGCCAAGGGGTGACGGGGGTCTTGACAGAGACCCAGTACTTC. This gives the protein CASSQGVTGVLTETQYF.

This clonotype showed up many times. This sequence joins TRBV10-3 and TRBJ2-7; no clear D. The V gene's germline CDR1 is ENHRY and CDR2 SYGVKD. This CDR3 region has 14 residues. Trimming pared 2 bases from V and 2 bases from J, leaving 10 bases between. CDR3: CAISETRTTYEQYF. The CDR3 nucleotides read TGTGCCATCAGTGAGACCAGGACCACCTACGAGCAGTACTTC.

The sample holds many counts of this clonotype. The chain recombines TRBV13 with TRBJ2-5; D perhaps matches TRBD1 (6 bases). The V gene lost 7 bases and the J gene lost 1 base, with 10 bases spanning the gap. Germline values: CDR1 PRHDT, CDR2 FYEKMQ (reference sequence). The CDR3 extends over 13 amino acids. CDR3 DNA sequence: TGTGCCAGCACAGAGGGGGTCCAAGAGACCCAGTACTTC. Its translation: CASTEGVQETQYF.

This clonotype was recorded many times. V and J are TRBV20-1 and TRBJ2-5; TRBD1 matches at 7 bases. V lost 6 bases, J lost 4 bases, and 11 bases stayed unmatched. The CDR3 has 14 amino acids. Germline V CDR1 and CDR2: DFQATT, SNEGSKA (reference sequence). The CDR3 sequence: CSAFNRGGVETQYF. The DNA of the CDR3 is TGCAGTGCCTTCAACAGGGGTGGCGTAGAGACCCAGTACTTC.

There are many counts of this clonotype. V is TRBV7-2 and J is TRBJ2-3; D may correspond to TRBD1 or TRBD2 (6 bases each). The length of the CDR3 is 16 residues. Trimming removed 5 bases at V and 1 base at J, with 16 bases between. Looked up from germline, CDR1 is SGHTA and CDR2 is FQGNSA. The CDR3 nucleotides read TGTGCCAGCAGCCATCCAAGGGGGGCGGGCACAGATACGCAGTATTTT. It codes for CASSHPRGAGTDTQYF.

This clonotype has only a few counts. DNA for the CDR3: TGTGCCAGCAGCTTAATTAGGACCGCGACCCTCCACTTT. It encodes CASSLIRTATLHF. This chain uses TRBV7-2 with TRBJ1-6; no definite D call. The V end lost 2 bases, the J end lost 14 bases, and 13 bases lay between the germline ends. The CDR3 sequence is 13 residues long. Germline V CDR1 and CDR2: SGHTA, FQGNSA.

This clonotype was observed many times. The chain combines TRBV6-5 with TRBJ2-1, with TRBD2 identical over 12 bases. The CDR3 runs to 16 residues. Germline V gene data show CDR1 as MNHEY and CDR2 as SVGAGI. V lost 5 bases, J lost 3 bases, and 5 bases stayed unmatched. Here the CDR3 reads CASSRRLAGVYNEQFF. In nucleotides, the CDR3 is TGTGCCAGCAGTAGACGACTAGCGGGGGTCTACAATGAGCAGTTCTTC.